This is a list of T cell receptor beta chains from one sample in a study of cytomegalovirus exposure and HLA in healthy donors. Libraries were prepared by immunoSEQ multiplex PCR; TCRdb keeps only in-frame clonotypes and omits some of them. The sample records approximately 160,000 clones, just under 85% being singletons. Sequencing was done on a sample of PBMCs. These receptors came from a girl aged 5-17 years in good health and CMV-seropositive. Both conserved end residues are trimmed from each CDR3. A D gene is named only where the DNA matches it firmly.

d_gene	v_gene	j_gene	CDR3aa
TRBD2	TRBV12-5	TRBJ2-1	ASGRGGLGYNEQF
NA	TRBV5-1	TRBJ1-1	ASTEGGTEAF
TRBD1	TRBV11-3	TRBJ1-6	ASTSQGAGNSPLH
NA	TRBV7-9	TRBJ1-1	ASSFRLNTEAF
TRBD1	TRBV9	TRBJ1-2	ASSHGTGESGYT
TRBD2	TRBV27	TRBJ2-3	ASSLGGRGMDTQY
NA	TRBV6-4	TRBJ2-5	ASEGGPQETQY
NA	TRBV6-6	TRBJ1-2	ASGLLPDSNYGYT
NA	TRBV7-9	TRBJ1-2	SSSFSAAGRGYGYT
TRBD1	TRBV27	TRBJ1-2	AIRTGYYGYT
NA	TRBV18	TRBJ1-2	ASSSFRDRASDGYT
TRBD1	TRBV5-1	TRBJ2-3	ASSLDRGGDTQY
TRBD1	TRBV6-5	TRBJ1-2	ASGTQGAIYGYT
NA	TRBV7-6	TRBJ2-1	ASSLVAGASNEQF
TRBD2	TRBV5-1	TRBJ2-7	ASSLGGEGSYEQY
NA	TRBV5-1	TRBJ2-1	ASSLDTGSTYSGEQF
TRBD1	TRBV18	TRBJ2-1	ASSTFRTGGSEQF
NA	TRBV2	TRBJ1-2	ASRYPWSGDNYGYT
TRBD1	TRBV10-1	TRBJ2-1	ASSTRQGDYNEQF
TRBD1	TRBV4-2	TRBJ1-2	ASSQGGDSYGYT
TRBD1	TRBV30	TRBJ1-6	AWTARTGKNSPLH
TRBD1	TRBV6-5	TRBJ2-3	ASGTASTDTQY
TRBD1	TRBV2	TRBJ1-3	ASRGTGTGNTIY
TRBD1	TRBV29-1	TRBJ2-2	SALDRANTGELF
NA	TRBV10-3	TRBJ2-7	AIRRDGGSPYEQY
TRBD2	TRBV25-1	TRBJ2-7	ASSVAGGYEQY
NA	TRBV7-2	TRBJ1-5	ASSLYGVFQPQH
NA	TRBV7-6	TRBJ1-1	ASSLEQYTEAF
TRBD1	TRBV9	TRBJ1-1	ASSVGGTAKDSKAF
TRBD2	TRBV2	TRBJ2-5	ASSESRGDQETQY
NA	TRBV5-1	TRBJ1-6	ASSLSGRNSPLH
TRBD1	TRBV12-5	TRBJ2-7	ASGLVRGQPTYEQY
NA	TRBV10-1	TRBJ1-1	ASSVGDKAF
NA	TRBV9	TRBJ1-3	ASSASLTDGNTIY
NA	TRBV15	TRBJ2-6	ATSSTTPGAGANVLT
TRBD1	TRBV7-2	TRBJ1-2	ASSSQRGQEANYGYT
NA	TRBV9	TRBJ1-2	ASSVGSSFNYGYT
NA	TRBV19	TRBJ1-5	ASSIAPFELGHLVGNQPQH
TRBD1	TRBV7-9	TRBJ1-3	SSRGQGATGNTIY
NA	TRBV6-1	TRBJ1-1	ASRLDPRDTEAF
NA	TRBV10-3	TRBJ2-5	AISESSRQQETQY
NA	TRBV27	TRBJ2-7	ASSPDSSYEQY
NA	TRBV18	TRBJ1-2	ASSPDSRAYGYT
NA	TRBV7-9	TRBJ1-6	ASSRQDYNSPLH
NA	TRBV7-9	TRBJ2-7	SSSSVGLGNYEQY
TRBD2	TRBV5-4	TRBJ2-1	ASNGLEAYNEQF
NA	TRBV19	TRBJ2-1	ASSLGGGGLEQF
NA	TRBV6-5	TRBJ2-1	ASSSMGGRGNEQF
NA	TRBV7-3	TRBJ2-2	ASSTQRSTGELF
NA	TRBV6-6	TRBJ1-1	ASSYSAGEAF
TRBD2	TRBV2	TRBJ2-2	TIGFGERGNGELF
TRBD1	TRBV7-9	TRBJ1-5	ASSPRQGRNQPQH
TRBD1	TRBV5-1	TRBJ1-1	ASSLTGTDEAF
NA	TRBV2	TRBJ1-4	ASSLQGLGNEKLF
NA	TRBV25-1	TRBJ1-3	ASSRGGQYTIY